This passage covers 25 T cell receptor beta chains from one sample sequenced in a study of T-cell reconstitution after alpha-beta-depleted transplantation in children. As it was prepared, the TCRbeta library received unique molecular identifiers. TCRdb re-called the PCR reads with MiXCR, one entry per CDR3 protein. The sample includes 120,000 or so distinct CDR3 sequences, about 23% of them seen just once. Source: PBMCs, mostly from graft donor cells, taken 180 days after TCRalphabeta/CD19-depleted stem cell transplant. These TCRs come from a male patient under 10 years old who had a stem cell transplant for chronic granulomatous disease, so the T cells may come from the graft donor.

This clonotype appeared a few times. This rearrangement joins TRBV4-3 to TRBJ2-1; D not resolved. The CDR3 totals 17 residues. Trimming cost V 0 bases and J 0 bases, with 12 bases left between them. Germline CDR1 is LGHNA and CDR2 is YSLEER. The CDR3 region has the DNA TGCGCCAGCAGCCAAGACCCGTCGTCTAGCTCCTACAATGAGCAGTTCTTC. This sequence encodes CASSQDPSSSSYNEQFF.

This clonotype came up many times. The CDR3: CASSYIASGHTGELFF. The CDR3 DNA reads TGTGCCAGCAGTTACATAGCTAGCGGCCACACCGGGGAGCTGTTTTTT. The chain carries TRBV6-5 and TRBJ2-2, with 7 positions matching TRBD2. CDR1 and CDR2 from the germline V gene are MNHEY and SVGAGI. The J segment lost 3 bases and the V segment lost 2 bases, leaving 6 bases of the junction unmatched. The CDR3 sequence is 16 residues long.

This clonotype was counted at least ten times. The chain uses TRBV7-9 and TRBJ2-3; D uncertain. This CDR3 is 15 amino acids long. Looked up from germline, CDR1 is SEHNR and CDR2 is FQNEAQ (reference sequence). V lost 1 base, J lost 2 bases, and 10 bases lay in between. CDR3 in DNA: TGTGCCAGCAGCTTAGAGATAGACTCCACAGATACGCAGTATTTT. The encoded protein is CASSLEIDSTDTQYF. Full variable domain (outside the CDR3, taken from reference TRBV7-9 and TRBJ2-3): DTGVSQNPRHKITKRGQNVTFRCDPISEHNRLYWYRQTLGQGPEFLTYFQNEAQLEKSRLLSDRFSAERPKGSFSTLEIQRTEQGDSAMYLCASSLEIDSTDTQYFGPGTRLTVL.

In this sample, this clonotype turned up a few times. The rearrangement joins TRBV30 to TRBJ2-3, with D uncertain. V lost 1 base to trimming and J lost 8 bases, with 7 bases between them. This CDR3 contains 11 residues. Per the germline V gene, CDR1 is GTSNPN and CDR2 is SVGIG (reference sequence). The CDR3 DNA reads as TGTGCCTGGAGTGCGCGTGGTACGCAGTATTTT. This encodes CAWSARGTQYF. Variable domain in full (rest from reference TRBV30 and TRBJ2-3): SQTIHQWPATLVQPVGSPLSLECTVEGTSNPNLYWYRQAAGRGLQLLFYSVGIGQISSEVPQNLSASRPQDRQFILSSKKLLLSDSGFYLCAWSARGTQYFGPGTRLTVL.

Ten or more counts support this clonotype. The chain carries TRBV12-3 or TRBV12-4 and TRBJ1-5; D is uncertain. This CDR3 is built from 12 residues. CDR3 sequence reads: CATAVGNQPQHF. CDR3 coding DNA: TGTGCAACAGCGGTGGGGAATCAGCCCCAGCATTTT.

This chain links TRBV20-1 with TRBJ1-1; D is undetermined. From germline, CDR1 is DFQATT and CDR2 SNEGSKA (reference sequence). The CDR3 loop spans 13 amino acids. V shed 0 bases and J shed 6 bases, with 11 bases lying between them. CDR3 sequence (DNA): TGCAGTGCTAGAGAGGATCTACACCCTGAAGCTTTCTTT. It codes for CSAREDLHPEAFF.

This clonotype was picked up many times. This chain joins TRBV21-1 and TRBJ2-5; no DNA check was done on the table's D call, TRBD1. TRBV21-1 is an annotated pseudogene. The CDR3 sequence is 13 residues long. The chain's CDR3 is CASSDRVQETQYF. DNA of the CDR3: TGTGCCAGCTCCGACAGGGTTCAAGAGACCCAGTACTTC.

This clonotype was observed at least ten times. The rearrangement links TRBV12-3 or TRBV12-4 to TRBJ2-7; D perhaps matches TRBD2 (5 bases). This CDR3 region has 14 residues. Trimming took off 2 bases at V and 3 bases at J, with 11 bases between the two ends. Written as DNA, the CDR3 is TGTGCCAGCAGTTTAACCGGGAACCACTACGAGCAGTACTTC. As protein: CASSLTGNHYEQYF.

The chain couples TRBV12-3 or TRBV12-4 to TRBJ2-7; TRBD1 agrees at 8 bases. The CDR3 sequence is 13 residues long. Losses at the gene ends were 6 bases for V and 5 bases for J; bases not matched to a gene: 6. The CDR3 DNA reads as TGTGCCAGCAGGGAATTGACAGGGGACGAGCAGTACTTC. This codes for CASRELTGDEQYF.

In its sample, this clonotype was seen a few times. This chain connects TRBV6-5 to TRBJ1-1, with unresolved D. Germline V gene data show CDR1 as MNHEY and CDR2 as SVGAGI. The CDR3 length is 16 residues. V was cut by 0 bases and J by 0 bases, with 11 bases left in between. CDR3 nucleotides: TGTGCCAGCAGTTACTCGAATCCGAATTTGAACACTGAAGCTTTCTTT. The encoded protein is CASSYSNPNLNTEAFF.

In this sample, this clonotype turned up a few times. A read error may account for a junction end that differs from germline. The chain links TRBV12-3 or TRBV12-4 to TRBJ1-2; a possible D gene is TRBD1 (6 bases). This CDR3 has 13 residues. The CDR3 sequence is CASSFSGVGAVLF. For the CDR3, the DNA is TGTGCCAGCAGTTTCTCGGGGGTGGGGGCGGTCCTCTTC.

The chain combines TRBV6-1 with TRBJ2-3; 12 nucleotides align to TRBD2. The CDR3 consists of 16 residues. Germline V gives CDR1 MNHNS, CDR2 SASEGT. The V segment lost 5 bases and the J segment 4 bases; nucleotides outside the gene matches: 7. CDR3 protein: CASSPTGLAGADTQYF. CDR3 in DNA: TGTGCCAGCAGTCCCACGGGACTAGCGGGCGCAGATACGCAGTATTTT.

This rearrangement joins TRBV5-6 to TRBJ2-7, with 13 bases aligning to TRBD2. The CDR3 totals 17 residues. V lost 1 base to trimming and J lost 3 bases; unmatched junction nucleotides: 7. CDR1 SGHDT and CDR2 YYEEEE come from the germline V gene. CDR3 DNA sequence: TGTGCCAGCAGCTTGATACCCGGACTAGCGGGGGTCTACGAGCAGTACTTC. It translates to CASSLIPGLAGVYEQYF.

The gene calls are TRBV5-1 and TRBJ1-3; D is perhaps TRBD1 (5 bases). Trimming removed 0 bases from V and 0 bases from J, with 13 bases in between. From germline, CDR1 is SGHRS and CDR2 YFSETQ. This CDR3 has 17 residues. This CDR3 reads CASSLAIPGSSGNTIYF. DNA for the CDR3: TGCGCCAGCAGCTTGGCCATCCCAGGGAGCTCTGGAAACACCATATATTTT.

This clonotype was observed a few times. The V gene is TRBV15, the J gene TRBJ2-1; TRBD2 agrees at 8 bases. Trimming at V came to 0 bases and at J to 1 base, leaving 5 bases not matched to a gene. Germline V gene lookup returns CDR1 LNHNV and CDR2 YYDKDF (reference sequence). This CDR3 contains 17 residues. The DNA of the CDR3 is TGTGCCACCAGCAGAGACGCGCCGGGAGGGTCCTACAATGAGCAGTTCTTC. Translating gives CATSRDAPGGSYNEQFF.

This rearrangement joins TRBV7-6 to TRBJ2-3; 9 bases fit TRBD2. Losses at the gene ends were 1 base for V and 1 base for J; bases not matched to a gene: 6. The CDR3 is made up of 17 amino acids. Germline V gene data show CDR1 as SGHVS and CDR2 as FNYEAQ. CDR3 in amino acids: CASSLVVAGGGTDTQYF. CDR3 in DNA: TGTGCCAGCAGCTTAGTCGTGGCGGGGGGGGGCACAGATACGCAGTATTTT. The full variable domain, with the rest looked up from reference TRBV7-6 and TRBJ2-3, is GAGVSQSPRYKVTKRGQDVALRCDPISGHVSLYWYRQALGQGPEFLTYFNYEAQQDKSGLPNDRFSAERPEGSISTLTIQRTEQRDSAMYRCASSLVVAGGGTDTQYFGPGTRLTVL.

The DNA of the CDR3 is TGTGCCAGCAGCTTAGGCACAGGGCCCGAGCAGTACGTC. This translates into CASSLGTGPEQYV. This chain links TRBV11-3 with TRBJ2-7, with D perhaps matching TRBD1 (6 bases). The CDR3 runs 13 residues. Germline loops: CDR1 SGHNT, CDR2 YENEEA. The V end was cut by 1 base, the J end by 6 bases, with 10 bases between.

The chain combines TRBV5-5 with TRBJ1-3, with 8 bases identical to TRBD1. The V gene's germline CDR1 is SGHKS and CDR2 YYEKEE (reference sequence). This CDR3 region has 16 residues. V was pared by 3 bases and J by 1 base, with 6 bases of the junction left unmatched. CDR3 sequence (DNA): TGTGCCAGCAGCTCCGCGGACAGGGCGTCTGGAAACACCATATATTTT. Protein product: CASSSADRASGNTIYF.

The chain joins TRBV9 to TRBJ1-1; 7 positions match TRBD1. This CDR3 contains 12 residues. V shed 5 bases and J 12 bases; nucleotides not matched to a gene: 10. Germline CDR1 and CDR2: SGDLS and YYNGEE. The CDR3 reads CASSRQGTPPFF. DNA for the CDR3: TGTGCCAGCAGTCGACAGGGAACCCCCCCTTTCTTT.

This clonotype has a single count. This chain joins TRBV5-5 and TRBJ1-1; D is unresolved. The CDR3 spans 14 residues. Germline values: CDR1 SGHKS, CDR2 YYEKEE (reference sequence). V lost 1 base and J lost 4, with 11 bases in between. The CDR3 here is CASSLKGWGTEAFF. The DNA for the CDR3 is TGTGCCAGCAGCTTGAAGGGTTGGGGCACTGAAGCTTTCTTT. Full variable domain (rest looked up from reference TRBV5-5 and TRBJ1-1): DAGVTQSPTHLIKTRGQQVTLRCSPISGHKSVSWYQQVLGQGPQFIFQYYEKEERGRGNFPDRFSARQFPNYSSELNVNALLLGDSALYLCASSLKGWGTEAFFGQGTRLTVV.

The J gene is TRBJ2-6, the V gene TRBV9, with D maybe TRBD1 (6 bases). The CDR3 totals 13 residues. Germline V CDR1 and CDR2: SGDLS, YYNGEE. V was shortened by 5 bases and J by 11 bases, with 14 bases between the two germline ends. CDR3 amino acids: CASRQGLNDVLTF. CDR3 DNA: TGTGCCAGCAGACAGGGATTAAACGACGTCCTGACTTTC.

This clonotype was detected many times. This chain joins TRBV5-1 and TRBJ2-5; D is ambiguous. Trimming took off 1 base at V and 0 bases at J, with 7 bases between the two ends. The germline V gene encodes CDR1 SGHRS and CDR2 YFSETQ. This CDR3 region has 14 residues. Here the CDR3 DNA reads TGCGCCAGCAGCTTGATTGCGGACCAAGAGACCCAGTACTTC. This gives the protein CASSLIADQETQYF.

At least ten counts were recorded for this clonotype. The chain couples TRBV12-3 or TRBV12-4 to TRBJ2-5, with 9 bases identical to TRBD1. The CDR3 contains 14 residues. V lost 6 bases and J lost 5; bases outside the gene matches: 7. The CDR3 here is CASRPTGGWETQYF. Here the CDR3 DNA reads TGTGCCAGCAGACCAACAGGGGGCTGGGAGACCCAGTACTTC.

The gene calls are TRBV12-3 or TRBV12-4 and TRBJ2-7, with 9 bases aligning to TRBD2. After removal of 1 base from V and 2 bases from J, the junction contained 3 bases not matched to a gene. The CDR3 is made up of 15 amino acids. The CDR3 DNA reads TGTGCCAGCAGTTTAGTAGCGGGGGCCACCTACGAGCAGTACTTC. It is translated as CASSLVAGATYEQYF.

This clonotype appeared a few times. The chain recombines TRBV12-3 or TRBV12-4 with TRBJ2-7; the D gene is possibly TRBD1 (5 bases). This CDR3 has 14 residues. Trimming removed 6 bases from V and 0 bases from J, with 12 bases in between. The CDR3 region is CASRQTVNSYEQYF. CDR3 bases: TGTGCCAGCAGACAGACAGTGAACTCCTACGAGCAGTACTTC.